The clone carrying this T cell receptor beta chain has ten or more counts. The CDR3 runs to 16 residues. V lost 6 bases, J lost 0 bases, and 20 bases lay in between. Germline V gene data show CDR1 as SQVTM and CDR2 as ANQGSEA. Each cDNA got a UMI-containing oligo ligated at its 3' end. First-round PCR used roughly 4 cycles and beta primers RC1.1 and RC1.2 covering TRBC1 and TRBC2. TCRdb ran MiXCR on the UMI-ligation and nested PCR reads and lists one entry per CDR3 protein. The repertoire holds around 56,000 distinct CDR3 sequences, with approximately 13% as singletons. The sample is PBMC spiked with counted cells of clone KT2. Fixed numbers of PBMC received varying amounts of KT2 cells. These data belong to a study of quantifying T cell responses using KT2 cells. The overall study: Reverse transcription used primers in the TCR alpha and beta constant regions. Under optimum conditions, T4 ligation efficiency was estimated at more than 8.5%.

This TCR was sampled from a human donor. The rearrangement joins TRBV29-1 to TRBJ1-2, with TRBD1 as a possible D gene (5 bases). Material for sequencing was PBMCs spiked with cells of the T cell clone KT2. DNA of the CDR3: TGCAGCGTCGAGGGGAAGGGTGGGAGAGCTAACTATGGCTACACCTTC. Residues: CSVEGKGGRANYGYTF.